Below, 15 T cell receptor beta chains from the same sample are listed, as sequenced in a study of blood T cell repertoires in COVID-19. Only in-frame clones appear in the TCRdb table, and some are missing; sequencing was by immunoSEQ multiplex PCR. The repertoire includes fewer than 120,000 clones, about three quarters of them detected once, and roughly 17% sits in the top ten. The sample taken for sequencing was peripheral blood. The receptor source for this set is a woman older than 75 with active or convalescent COVID-19.

The CDR3 DNA sequence: TGCGCCAGCAGCTGGGACAGACCGCCGGAGACCCAGTACTTC. Protein sequence: CASSWDRPPETQYF. The V gene is TRBV5-1, the J gene TRBJ2-5; TRBD1 agrees at 7 bases. Germline V CDR1 and CDR2: SGHRS, YFSETQ. The CDR3 extends over 14 amino acids. Trimming cost V 3 bases and J 5 bases; bases outside gene matches: 7.

The V gene is TRBV5-6, the J gene TRBJ2-3; D call uncertain. V lost 1 base to trimming and J lost 0 bases, with 18 bases between them. Germline V gene data show CDR1 as SGHDT and CDR2 as YYEEEE. This CDR3 region has 18 residues. CDR3 residues: CASSLYLRRDSSTDTQYF. Here the CDR3 DNA reads TGTGCCAGCAGCTTGTATTTGCGGAGAGACTCTAGCACAGATACGCAGTATTTT.

This chain connects TRBV19 to TRBJ2-1, with 11 bases identical to TRBD2. CDR3 length: 19 amino acids. The germline V gene encodes CDR1 LNHDA and CDR2 SQIVND (reference sequence). V lost 2 bases, J lost 6 bases, and 15 bases stayed unmatched. The CDR3 protein is CASSIIGGVGSGRANEQFF. CDR3 DNA sequence: TGTGCCAGTAGTATAATAGGGGGCGTTGGTAGCGGGAGGGCCAATGAGCAGTTCTTC.

CDR3 DNA sequence: TGTGCCAGCAGTCCCAACGGGCAGGGCTCCTACAATGAGCAGTTCTTC. This sequence encodes CASSPNGQGSYNEQFF. The rearrangement joins TRBV7-2 to TRBJ2-1; a weak D match, TRBD1 (5 bases). CDR1 and CDR2 (germline): SGHTA, FQGNSA. The CDR3 runs to 16 residues. Trimming shortened V by 6 bases and J by 0 bases, and 15 bases separated the two germline ends.

The chain combines TRBV30 with TRBJ2-7; D possibly corresponds to TRBD1 (5 bases). V dropped 1 base and J dropped 3 bases, with 13 bases sitting between them. The germline V gene has CDR1 GTSNPN and CDR2 SVGIG (reference sequence). This CDR3 is 14 amino acids long. Written as DNA, the CDR3 is TGTGCCTGGAGTGGCCGGCAGGGATTCTACGAGCAGTACTTC. It codes for CAWSGRQGFYEQYF. The variable domain in full, completed from reference TRBV30 and TRBJ2-7, reads SQTIHQWPATLVQPVGSPLSLECTVEGTSNPNLYWYRQAAGRGLQLLFYSVGIGQISSEVPQNLSASRPQDRQFILSSKKLLLSDSGFYLCAWSGRQGFYEQYFGPGTRLTVT.

The V gene is TRBV3-1 (or the pseudogene TRBV3-2), the J gene TRBJ2-7; D unresolved. The CDR3 consists of 12 residues. Trimming took 4 bases from V and 0 from J, leaving 4 bases between them. CDR1 and CDR2 from the germline V gene are LGHDT and YNNKEL (reference sequence). In nucleotides, the CDR3 is TGTGCCAGCAGCCTGAGCTCCTACGAGCAGTACTTC. Translation gives CASSLSSYEQYF.

DNA of the CDR3: TGTGCCAGCAGTCCTCTAGCGAACCGGGGCTACGAGCAGTACTTC. Amino acid sequence: CASSPLANRGYEQYF. This rearrangement joins TRBV27 to TRBJ2-7, with TRBD2 as a possible D gene (6 bases). CDR1 and CDR2 from the germline V gene are MNHEY and SMNVEV (reference sequence). V was clipped by 5 bases and J by 3 bases, with 17 bases between them. CDR3 size: 15 residues.

The rearrangement uses TRBV9 and TRBJ1-6; 9 positions match TRBD1. This CDR3 spans 16 amino acids. V gave up 4 bases and J gave up 9 bases; unmatched junction bases: 11. CDR1 is SGDLS, CDR2 YYNGEE, per germline. The CDR3 loop reads CASSSAGQGKGSPLHF. DNA for the CDR3: TGTGCCAGCAGCTCGGCGGGACAGGGAAAGGGTTCACCCCTCCACTTT.

The V call is TRBV5-6, the J call TRBJ1-1; a possible D gene is TRBD1 (5 bases). Deletions cut 1 base from V and 4 bases from J, with 14 bases between. CDR1 is SGHDT, CDR2 YYEEEE, per germline. The length of the CDR3 is 15 residues. The CDR3, as DNA: TGTGCCAGCAGCTTGTTCCTGATCGGGGGCACTGAAGCTTTCTTT. Amino acids: CASSLFLIGGTEAFF.

This clone was found a few times. The J gene is TRBJ2-1, the V gene TRBV10-2; D is perhaps TRBD2 (6 bases). The CDR3 spans 15 residues. The germline CDR1 and CDR2 sequences are WSHSY and SAAADI. V lost 3 bases and J lost 4, with 13 bases in between. In nucleotides, the CDR3 is TGCGCCAGCAGTGAAGTCCTAGCGCGATACAATGAGCAGTTCTTC. The encoded protein is CASSEVLARYNEQFF.

The V call is TRBV4-1, the J call TRBJ2-1; TRBD2 aligns across 10 bases. Trimming cost V 3 bases and J 4 bases; bases outside gene matches: 6. Germline V gene data show CDR1 as MGHRA and CDR2 as YSYEKL. The CDR3 spans 16 residues. This chain's CDR3 is CASSQSGLAVYNEQFF. The CDR3 nucleotides are TGCGCCAGCAGCCAGTCCGGACTAGCGGTTTACAATGAGCAGTTCTTC.

The chain has TRBV4-1 and TRBJ2-7, with D tentatively TRBD2 (6 bases). This CDR3 is 16 amino acids long. The V and J ends lost 2 bases and 5 bases respectively, with 19 bases between them. Germline V gene data show CDR1 as MGHRA and CDR2 as YSYEKL. DNA of the CDR3: TGCGCCAGCAGCCAACGGCCATCGGGGCGGGACGACGAGCAGTACTTC. Translation: CASSQRPSGRDDEQYF.

This clone was observed once. The V and J genes are TRBV19 and TRBJ1-5; D not certain. Germline V gene sequence: CDR1 LNHDA, CDR2 SQIVND (reference sequence). With 6 bases removed from V and 7 bases from J, the gap between germline ends came to 22 bases. This CDR3 is 16 amino acids long. CDR3 sequence: CASRPREGEVEQPQHF. The DNA for the CDR3 is TGTGCCAGTAGGCCCCGAGAGGGCGAGGTCGAACAGCCCCAGCATTTT.

The genes are TRBV5-1 and TRBJ1-4; 10 bases are a match to TRBD1. V shed 3 bases and J 7 bases; nucleotides not matched to a gene: 3. The CDR3 consists of 14 residues. Germline assignment: CDR1 SGHRS and CDR2 YFSETQ. The CDR3 region is CASSSGQGVEKLFF. The CDR3 DNA reads TGCGCCAGCAGCTCCGGACAGGGGGTTGAAAAACTGTTTTTT.

The chain joins TRBV11-2 to TRBJ2-3; 7 nucleotides line up with TRBD2. With 5 bases clipped from V and 3 bases from J, the junction kept 8 bases outside the gene matches. The CDR3 length is 15 residues. Germline CDR1 and CDR2: SGHAT and FQNNGV. CDR3 DNA sequence: TGTGCCAGCAGCCCCTTGACTAGCAGAACAGATACGCAGTATTTT. Amino acid sequence: CASSPLTSRTDTQYF.